The 5 T cell receptor beta chains in this list originate from one sample, sequenced in a study of T cells after yellow fever vaccination. TCRdb re-analysed the 5' RACE reads in MiXCR, keeping a single row per CDR3 protein. The sample lists 360,000 or so distinct CDR3 sequences; more than 9% were seen once. This specimen consisted of PBMCs, obtained on the day of the first yellow fever vaccination. The receptors shown here come from a man aged 18 to 29 who received the YFV17D yellow fever vaccine.

Only a few counts were recorded for this clonotype. The CDR3, as DNA: TGCGCCAGCAGCCAAGAGGCCGGGGTCAACTATGGCTACACCTTC. It specifies CASSQEAGVNYGYTF. The chain carries TRBV4-1 and TRBJ1-2; D is undetermined. The CDR3 is 15 residues long. V gave up 0 bases and J gave up 2 bases, with 10 bases separating them. Germline V gives CDR1 MGHRA, CDR2 YSYEKL.

The chain has TRBV27 and TRBJ2-3; TRBD2 matches 7 bases. V was clipped by 7 bases and J by 0 bases; unmatched bases: 13. This CDR3 comprises 17 residues. Per germline, CDR1 MNHEY and CDR2 SMNVEV (reference sequence). CDR3 amino acids: CASMNGGIGPSTDTQYF. The CDR3 DNA reads TGTGCCAGCATGAACGGGGGGATCGGGCCTAGCACAGATACGCAGTATTTT.

In DNA, the CDR3 is TGTGCCAGGGGACGGACATCTAACACTGAAGCTTTCTTT. This encodes CARGRTSNTEAFF. The genes are TRBV2 and TRBJ1-1; maybe TRBD1 (5 bases). The CDR3 is 13 residues long. Germline V gene lookup returns CDR1 SNHLY and CDR2 FYNNEI. V lost 9 bases and J lost 2, with 13 bases in between.

The chain links TRBV12-3 or TRBV12-4 to TRBJ2-5, with 11 bases aligning to TRBD2. The CDR3 covers 14 residues. The V gene end was trimmed by 4 bases and the J gene end by 10 bases; junction bases not matched to a gene: 8. CDR3: CASSSLAGGQVQYF. The CDR3 nucleotides are TGTGCCAGCAGTTCCCTAGCGGGGGGTCAAGTCCAGTACTTC.

DNA for the CDR3: TGTGCCACCAGCGAGAGGGTGCGGGGTCAAGAGACCCAGTACTTC. Protein product: CATSERVRGQETQYF. The chain has TRBV15 and TRBJ2-5; D perhaps matches TRBD2 (6 bases). Germline V gene data show CDR1 as LNHNV and CDR2 as YYDKDF (reference sequence). V lost 5 bases to trimming and J lost 2 bases, with 15 bases between them. CDR3 length equals 15 residues.